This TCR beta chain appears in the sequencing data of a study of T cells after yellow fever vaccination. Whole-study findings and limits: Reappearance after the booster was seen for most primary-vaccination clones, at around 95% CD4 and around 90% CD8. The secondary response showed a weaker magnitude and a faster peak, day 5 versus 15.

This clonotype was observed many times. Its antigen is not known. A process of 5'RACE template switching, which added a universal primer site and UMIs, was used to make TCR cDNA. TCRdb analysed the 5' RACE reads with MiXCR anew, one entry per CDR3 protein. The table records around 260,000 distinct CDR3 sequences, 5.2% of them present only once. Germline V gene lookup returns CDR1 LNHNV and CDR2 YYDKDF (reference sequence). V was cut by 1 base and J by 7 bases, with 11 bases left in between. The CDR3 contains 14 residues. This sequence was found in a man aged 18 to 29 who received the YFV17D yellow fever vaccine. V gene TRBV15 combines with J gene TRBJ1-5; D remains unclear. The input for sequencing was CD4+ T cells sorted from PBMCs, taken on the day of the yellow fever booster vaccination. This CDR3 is CATSRGAGWQPQHF. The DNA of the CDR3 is TGTGCCACCAGCAGAGGTGCGGGGTGGCAGCCCCAGCATTTT.